Below are 4 T cell receptor beta chains sequenced from a single sample in a study of T-cell memory formation after mild COVID-19. TCRdb passed the 5' RACE reads through MiXCR, listing each CDR3 protein once. The sample records 130,000 to 150,000 distinct CDR3 sequences, under 7% being singletons. The source material was PBMCs or a T cell subset sorted from them (not recorded which). The receptor set was obtained from an adult woman who had mild COVID-19 (a few samples of this study predate the infection). Cell type and time point are not known.

This clonotype occurred many times. V is TRBV4-3 and J is TRBJ2-7, with D maybe TRBD1 (6 bases). Trimming shortened V by 1 base and J by 4 bases, and 14 bases separated the two germline ends. The CDR3 loop spans 15 amino acids. CDR1 and CDR2 (germline): LGHNA, YSLEER. The DNA for the CDR3 is TGCGCCAGCAGCCAAGCACCGGGACAAGGATACGAGCAGTACTTC. Amino acids: CASSQAPGQGYEQYF.

This clonotype was counted a few times. The genes are TRBV12-3 or TRBV12-4 and TRBJ1-2; the D gene is possibly TRBD1 (6 bases). CDR3 length equals 15 residues. V lost 2 bases to trimming and J lost 0 bases, with 10 bases between them. Here the CDR3 DNA reads TGTGCCAGCAGTTTAAGGGGGACACCTAACTATGGCTACACCTTC. Protein product: CASSLRGTPNYGYTF.

The V call is TRBV12-3 or TRBV12-4, the J call TRBJ1-2; tentatively, D is TRBD1 (5 bases). The CDR3 is 14 residues long. Between the trimmed V and J ends, which lost 1 base and 6 bases, there was a span of 12 bases. CDR3 region: CASSLGTRKDGYTF. The CDR3 nucleotides are TGTGCCAGCAGTTTAGGGACACGAAAGGATGGCTACACCTTC.

The sample holds a few counts of this clonotype. This chain connects TRBV6-5 to TRBJ2-7; TRBD1 matches 8 bases. V lost 2 bases to trimming and J lost 2 bases; unmatched junction nucleotides: 8. The CDR3 contains 16 residues. From germline, CDR1 is MNHEY and CDR2 SVGAGI. Here the CDR3 DNA reads TGTGCCAGCAGTTACCTAACAGGGGGAGGAACCTACGAGCAGTACTTC. This gives the protein CASSYLTGGGTYEQYF.